This T cell receptor (beta chain) was profiled in a study of T cells in Graves' hyperthyroidism and ophthalmopathy (dated by TCRdb to about 2019). In terms of the full investigation: Peripheral blood was collected at initial diagnosis, before any treatment. Prospective prediction of ophthalmopathy was tested in an independent validation cohort consisting of about 19 hyperthyroidism patients and around 17 patients who later progressed to ophthalmopathy. The 90 or so discovery patients were randomly split 7:3 into training and test sets. In several Graves' hyperthyroidism patients, the study also compared T-cell repertoires from thyroid tissue with T-cell repertoires from blood. The paper reports TCR Vbeta CDR3 sequencing of over 130 peripheral blood samples: 40 to 45 ophthalmopathy, about 75 hyperthyroidism and about 17 progressor patients. To identify TCR V-J signatures that set the groups apart, the researchers used a discovery cohort of about a hundred patients, made up of approximately 43 with Graves' ophthalmopathy and 57 with stable Graves' hyperthyroidism. Once sampling was done, hyperthyroidism patients were given methimazole at a starting dose of 30 mg daily, whereas ophthalmopathy patients were given high-dose intravenous methylprednisolone.

Stable Graves' hyperthyroidism was defined as no progression to ophthalmopathy during 18 months of follow-up. Hyperthyroidism patients were aged 18 to 65 years and newly diagnosed, with disease duration of less than 2 months. Any patient with an uncontrolled infection, another autoimmune disease, pregnancy or lactation was excluded. Clinical symptoms, serum thyroxine and TRAb, thyroid ultrasound, and orbital computed tomography formed the basis for the diagnoses. Ficoll-Paque density gradient centrifugation was used to isolate PBMCs from approximately 10 ml of fresh peripheral blood. Total RNA was extracted with Trizol reagent, and quality was checked on an Agilent 2100 Bioanalyzer. Amplification of TCR beta CDR3 regions was carried out from RNA transcripts. A first-round RT-PCR of the TCR CDR3 used the HTBI primer set with the Qiagen OneStep RT-PCR kit. Libraries were constructed in a second round of multiplex PCR, after which size selection and purification were carried out. Sequencing of the libraries was done on an Illumina HiSeq2000 using paired-end 100 bp reads. The paper's data handling went like this. SOAPnuke was used to process the raw data, removing reads that contained adapters or uncalled bases, had a mean Phred below 15, or lacked an exact match to the constant primer or identifier. COPE v1.2.5 was used to merge high-quality paired reads, and clonotypes were defined as unique nucleotide sequences. MiTCR v1.1 was used to align the clonotypes against IMGT TRBV, TRBD and TRBJ reference segments. Only V-J combinations with frequency above 0.0001, covering approximately 99% of repertoires, were analysed. The TCS score was defined as F50 (clonal expansion) divided by E x V (chaos), with BLOSUM62-based TCRdist calculated between CDR3 peptides within each V-J. Welch's t-statistics and random forest reduced approximately 520 V-J features to 10 to 15, which were used in a naive Bayes classifier (R e1071). The public reads were reanalyzed by TCRdb: fastp trimming at Q25, MiXCR alignment, in-frame beta chains only. Rows are combined by CDR3 protein, so each entry shows the most common genes and DNA. The V and J calls and clone size come from TCRdb's table, not from the authors' own analysis. This sample lists around 340,000 distinct CDR3 sequences; roughly 15% were detected once. 33% of the sample is in the top ten clones.

Taken from the germline V gene, the CDR1 and CDR2 loops are SNHLY and FYNNEI. From the cysteine through the phenylalanine, the CDR3 covers 14 amino acids. Just the 42-base CDR3 DNA is kept, in frame starting at base 1. V gives up 6 bases and J gives up 10 bases, and the segment between their germline ends measures 21 bases. Broad study findings and their caveats: Blood samples also contained most of the expanded thyroid clonotypes (frequency above 0.001), which suggests that blood repertoires may reflect thyroid immune responses. A 13 V-J signature model separated ophthalmopathy from stable hyperthyroidism, with 87.88% sensitivity and 81% to 82% specificity in cross-validation and 80%/75% in testing. No statistical method was used to set the sample size in advance, and investigators knew the group allocation. In validation, progression to ophthalmopathy was predicted by the model with around 70% sensitivity and 72.22% specificity, a median of about 6 months before onset.

As to this clonotype: Its antigen remains undetermined. No much larger clone exists at a distance of one base, and base qualities are not known.

Sequencing was done on a sample of blood. The sequence is built from TRBV2 and TRBJ2-5; the D gene could be either TRBD1 or TRBD2, each agreeing at 5 bases. The TCR originated in a young man with Graves' hyperthyroidism. The DNA sequence is as follows: TGTGCCAGCAGGGGGGAGACAAGTAAGGAGGTCCAGTACTTC. Its protein reads: CASRGETSKEVQYF.